The entry that follows covers one T cell receptor beta chain sequence. This clonotype appeared a few times. What this receptor recognizes is not known. No base-level quality is on record; no much larger clone is a single base apart. V and J are truncated by 3 bases and 5 bases respectively, leaving an intervening sequence of 19 bases. CDR1 and CDR2, per the germline V gene, are KGHSY and FQNENV. Inclusive of the bounding cysteine and phenylalanine, the CDR3 is 16 residues long. The CDR3 DNA has 48 bases and is translated from base 1. The library came from 5' RACE. Instrument used: Illumina HiSeq 2500. A second about 7 to 12 cycle PCR used a sample-barcoded 5' primer and a J-beta primer mix. A unique molecular identifier was introduced onto each TCR beta cDNA molecule by a template-switch 5' adaptor carrying 12 random nucleotides. At least 2.5 million CDR3-containing paired-end reads were obtained from each sample. First-strand cDNA was synthesized from all RNA with the Mint cDNA synthesis kit, primed by a TRBC-specific oligonucleotide. Following uracil-DNA glycosylase treatment, a first 18-cycle PCR with universal primers M1SS and BC2_uni_R was performed on all cDNA. Concerning the study's data processing: Normalization of each sample was performed by random selection of 1 million high-quality reads, each carrying a distinct molecular identifier. Reads with shared molecular identifiers were discarded instead of being binned into consensus sequences. MiTCR, run with a Q25 quality threshold and the strictest error-elimination algorithm, handled CDR3 identification, clonotype clustering and error correction. A nonparametric unseen species model using Euler transformation provided a lower-bound estimate of total TCR beta diversity. TCRdb handled the public reads itself, with Q25 trimming in fastp and clone calling in MiXCR, and kept productive beta chains. Rows are unified per CDR3 protein, each entry keeping the most common DNA and genes. For this entry, the V and J calls and clone size follow TCRdb and not the study's own pipeline. The sample table lists 800,000 to 950,000 distinct CDR3 sequences, about 37% of them with a count of one. 10% to 15% of the sample goes to the ten largest clones.

The data were taken from a study of blood T cells in healthy people across ages (dated by TCRdb to between 2014 and 2017). Concerning the study at large: Template switching captured roughly one uniquely barcoded TCR beta cDNA molecule per two T cells in model experiments. Age-related changes in TCR beta repertoire diversity were measured in the study by deep sequencing normalized with unique cDNA molecular identifiers. Four age groups were formed from the donors: young (average roughly 15 years), middle-aged (around 40), aged (approximately 60) and long-lived (approximately 78). Donors of different ages were randomly distributed across sequencing lanes to avoid experimental bias. Two additional independent replicas of 1 million unique cDNA reads from the same blood draw were analyzed for two donors (one aged 18 to 30 and one aged 80 or older). The full study reports these points: The percentage of naive T cells measured by flow cytometry correlated strongly with observed TCR beta diversity. Because the CMV infection status of the donors was unknown, age-related changes in expanded clonotypes may potentially have been confounded. Total diversity estimates from one million sequenced T cells were considered lower bounds and underestimates. Compared with the aged group, more naive CD4+ T cells, fewer expanded clones and increased TCR diversity were shown by the long-lived group, suggesting age selection. As age increased, observed TCR beta diversity per million T cells dropped in a roughly linear way, and a significant reduction was already evident by age 40. Conclusive comparison of naive and antigen-experienced compartments was prevented by the profiling of bulk unsorted PBMCs.

Systemically healthy Caucasian individuals from Russia, some 40 in total and aged about 6 to 95 years, were included as donors. Each donor gave about 10 milliliters of peripheral blood, drawn into EDTA-treated Vacutainer tubes. PBMCs were isolated by Ficoll-Paque density-gradient centrifugation, with at least 6 million obtained per sample. Total RNA, at least 6 micrograms per sample, was extracted from PBMCs with Trizol reagent. The percentages of naive CD45RAhigh/CD27high T cells were determined by flow cytometry on a PBMC aliquot from every donor. The source is a man between 18 and 35 years old in good health. The sequenced material came from blood. The rearrangement joined TRBV16 to TRBJ1-1; matching of 6 bases hints at TRBD1 as the D gene. The CDR3 is CASSQARQGRNTEAFF. The DNA reads TGTGCCAGCAGCCAGGCCCGGCAGGGGAGGAATACTGAAGCTTTCTTT.